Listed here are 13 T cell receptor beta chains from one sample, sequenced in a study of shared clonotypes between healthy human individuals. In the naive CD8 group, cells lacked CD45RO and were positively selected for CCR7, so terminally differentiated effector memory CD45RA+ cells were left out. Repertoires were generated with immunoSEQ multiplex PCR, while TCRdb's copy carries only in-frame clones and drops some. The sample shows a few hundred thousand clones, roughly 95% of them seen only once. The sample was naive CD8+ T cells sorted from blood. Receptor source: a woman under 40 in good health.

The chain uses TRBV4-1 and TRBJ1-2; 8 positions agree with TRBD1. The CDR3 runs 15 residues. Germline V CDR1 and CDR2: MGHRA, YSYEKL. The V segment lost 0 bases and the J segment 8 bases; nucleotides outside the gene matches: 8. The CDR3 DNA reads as TGCGCCAGCAGCCAAGATCCCCGGACAGGGTCCGGCTACACCTTC. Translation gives CASSQDPRTGSGYTF.

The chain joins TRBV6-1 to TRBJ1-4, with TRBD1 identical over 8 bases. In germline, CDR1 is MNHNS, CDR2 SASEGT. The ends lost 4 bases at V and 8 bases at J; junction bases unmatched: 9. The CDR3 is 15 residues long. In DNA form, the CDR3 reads TGTGCCAGCAGTGTCCCAGGGGGCGGTGGGGAAAAACTGTTTTTT. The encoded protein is CASSVPGGGGEKLFF.

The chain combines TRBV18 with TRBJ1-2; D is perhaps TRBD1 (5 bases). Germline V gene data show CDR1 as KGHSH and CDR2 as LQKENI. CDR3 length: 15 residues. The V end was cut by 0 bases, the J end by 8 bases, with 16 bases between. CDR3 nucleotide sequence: TGTGCCAGCTCACCACCCGTTCAGGGTCATGAGGGCTACACCTTC. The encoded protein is CASSPPVQGHEGYTF.

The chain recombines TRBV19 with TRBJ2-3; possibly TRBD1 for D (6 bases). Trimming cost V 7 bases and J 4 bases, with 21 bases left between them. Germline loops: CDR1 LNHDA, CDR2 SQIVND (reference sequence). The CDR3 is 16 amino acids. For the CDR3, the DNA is TGTGCCAGTACCATCGGGACAAAGGGGGACCCAGATACGCAGTATTTT. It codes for CASTIGTKGDPDTQYF.

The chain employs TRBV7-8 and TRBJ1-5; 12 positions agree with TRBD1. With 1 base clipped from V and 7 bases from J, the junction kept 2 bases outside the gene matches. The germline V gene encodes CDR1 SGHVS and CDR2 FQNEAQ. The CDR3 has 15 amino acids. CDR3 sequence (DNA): TGTGCCAGCAGCTTAGAGGGACAGGGGGCCCAGCCCCAGCATTTT. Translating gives CASSLEGQGAQPQHF.

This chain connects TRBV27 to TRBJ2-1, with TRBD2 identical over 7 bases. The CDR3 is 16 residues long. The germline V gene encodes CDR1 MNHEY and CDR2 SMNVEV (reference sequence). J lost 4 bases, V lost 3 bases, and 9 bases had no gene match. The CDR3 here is CASSFLTGGGYNEQFF. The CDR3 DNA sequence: TGTGCCAGCAGTTTCCTGACGGGGGGAGGGTACAATGAGCAGTTCTTC.

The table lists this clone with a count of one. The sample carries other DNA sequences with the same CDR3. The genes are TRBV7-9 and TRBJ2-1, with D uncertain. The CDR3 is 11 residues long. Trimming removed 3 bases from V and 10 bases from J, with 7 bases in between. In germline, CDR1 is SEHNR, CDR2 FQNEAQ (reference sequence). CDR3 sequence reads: CASSLGNEQFF. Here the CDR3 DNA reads TGTGCCAGCAGCTTGGGGAACGAGCAGTTCTTC.

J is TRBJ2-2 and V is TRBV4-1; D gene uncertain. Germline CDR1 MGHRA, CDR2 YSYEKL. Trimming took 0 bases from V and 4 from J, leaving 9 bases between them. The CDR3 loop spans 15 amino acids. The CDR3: CASSQEWLSTGELFF. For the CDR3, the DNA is TGCGCCAGCAGCCAAGAATGGCTTTCCACCGGGGAGCTGTTTTTT.

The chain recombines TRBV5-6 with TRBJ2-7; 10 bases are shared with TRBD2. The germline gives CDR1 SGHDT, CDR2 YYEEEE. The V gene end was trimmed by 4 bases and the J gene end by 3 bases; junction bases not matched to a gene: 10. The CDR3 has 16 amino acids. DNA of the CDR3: TGTGCCAGCAGCACTCCCAGGACTAGCGGCCACTACGAGCAGTACTTC. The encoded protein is CASSTPRTSGHYEQYF.

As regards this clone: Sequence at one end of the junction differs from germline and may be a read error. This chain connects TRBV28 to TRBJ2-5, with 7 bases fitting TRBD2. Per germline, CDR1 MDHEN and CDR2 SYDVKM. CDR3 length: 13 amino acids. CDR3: CATSGTGGETQYF. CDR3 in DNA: TGTGCCACCAGTGGGACGGGAGGAGAGACCCAGTACTTC.

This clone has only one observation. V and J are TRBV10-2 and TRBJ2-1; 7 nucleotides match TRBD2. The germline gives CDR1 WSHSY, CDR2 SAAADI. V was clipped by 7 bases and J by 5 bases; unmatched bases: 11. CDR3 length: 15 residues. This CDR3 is CASTLAGTLDNEQFF. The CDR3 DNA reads TGCGCCAGCACCTTAGCGGGCACCCTAGACAATGAGCAGTTCTTC.

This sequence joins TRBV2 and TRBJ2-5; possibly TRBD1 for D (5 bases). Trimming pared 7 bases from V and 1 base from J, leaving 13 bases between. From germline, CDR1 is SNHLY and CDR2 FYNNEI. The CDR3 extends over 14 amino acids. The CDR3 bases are TGTGCCAGCAAAAGGGGTGACGGCCAAGAGACCCAGTACTTC. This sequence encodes CASKRGDGQETQYF.

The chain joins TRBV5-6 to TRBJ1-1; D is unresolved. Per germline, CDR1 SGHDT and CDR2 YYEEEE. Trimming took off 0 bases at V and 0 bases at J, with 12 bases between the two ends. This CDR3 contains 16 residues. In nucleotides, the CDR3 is TGTGCCAGCAGCTTGGGGGCAGTAAGGATGAACACTGAAGCTTTCTTT. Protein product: CASSLGAVRMNTEAFF.